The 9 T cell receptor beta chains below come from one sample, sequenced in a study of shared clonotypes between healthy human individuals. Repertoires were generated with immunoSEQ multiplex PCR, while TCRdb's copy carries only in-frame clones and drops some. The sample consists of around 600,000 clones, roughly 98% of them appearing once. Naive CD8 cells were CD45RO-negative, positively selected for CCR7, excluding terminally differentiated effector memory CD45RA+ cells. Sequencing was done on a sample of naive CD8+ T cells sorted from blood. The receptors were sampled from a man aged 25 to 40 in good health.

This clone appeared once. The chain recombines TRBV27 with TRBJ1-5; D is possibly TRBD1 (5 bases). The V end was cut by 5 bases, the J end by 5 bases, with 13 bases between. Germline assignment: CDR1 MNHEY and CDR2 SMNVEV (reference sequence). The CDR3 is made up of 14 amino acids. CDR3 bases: TGTGCCAGCAGTGTGGCAGGGAGCCATCAGCCCCAGCATTTT. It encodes CASSVAGSHQPQHF.

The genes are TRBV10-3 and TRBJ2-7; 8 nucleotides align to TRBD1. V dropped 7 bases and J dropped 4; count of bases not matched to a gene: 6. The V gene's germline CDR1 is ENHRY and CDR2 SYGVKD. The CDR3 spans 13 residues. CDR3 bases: TGTGCCATCAAACAGGGGGACAAGTACGAGCAGTACTTC. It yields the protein CAIKQGDKYEQYF.

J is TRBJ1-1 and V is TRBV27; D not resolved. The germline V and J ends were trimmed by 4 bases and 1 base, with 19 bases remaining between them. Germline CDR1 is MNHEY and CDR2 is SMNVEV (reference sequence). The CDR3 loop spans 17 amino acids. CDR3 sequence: CASSSPGTAAQNTEAFF. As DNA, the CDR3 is TGTGCCAGCAGTTCGCCGGGAACTGCGGCTCAGAACACTGAAGCTTTCTTT.

In nucleotides, the CDR3 is TGTGCCAGAAGCTCCTATAGCGGGAGTAAGACGGGGGAGCTGTTTTTT. Translating gives CARSSYSGSKTGELFF. This sequence joins TRBV5-3 and TRBJ2-2, with 9 bases identical to TRBD2. TRBV5-3 is an open reading frame, and its role is uncertain. V lost 3 bases and J lost 8; bases outside the gene matches: 11. The CDR3 extends over 16 amino acids.

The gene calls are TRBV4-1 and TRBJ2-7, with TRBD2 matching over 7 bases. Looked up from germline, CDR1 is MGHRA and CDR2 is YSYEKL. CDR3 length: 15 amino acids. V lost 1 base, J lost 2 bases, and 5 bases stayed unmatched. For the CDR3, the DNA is TGCGCCAGCAGCCAAGTTCGGGAGGCAACCTACGAGCAGTACTTC. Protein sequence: CASSQVREATYEQYF.

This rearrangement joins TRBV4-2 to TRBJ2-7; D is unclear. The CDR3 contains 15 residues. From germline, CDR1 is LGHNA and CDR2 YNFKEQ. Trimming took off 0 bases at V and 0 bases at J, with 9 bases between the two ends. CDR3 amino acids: CASSQDRESSYEQYF. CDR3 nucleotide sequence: TGTGCCAGCAGCCAAGATCGCGAGAGCTCCTACGAGCAGTACTTC.

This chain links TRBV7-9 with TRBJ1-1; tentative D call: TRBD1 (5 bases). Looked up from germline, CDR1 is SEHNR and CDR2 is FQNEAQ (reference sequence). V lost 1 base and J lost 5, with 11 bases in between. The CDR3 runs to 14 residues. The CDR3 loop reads CASSLVFGGTEAFF. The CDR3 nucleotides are TGTGCCAGCAGCTTAGTCTTTGGGGGGACTGAAGCTTTCTTT.

This CDR3 is CASSLYPGYYEQYF. The CDR3 nucleotides are TGTGCCAGCAGCTTGTACCCGGGCTACTACGAGCAGTACTTC. The chain carries TRBV5-6 and TRBJ2-7, with D unclear. CDR1 SGHDT and CDR2 YYEEEE come from the germline V gene. The CDR3 loop spans 14 amino acids. Between the trimmed V and J ends, which lost 1 base and 3 bases, there was a span of 11 bases.

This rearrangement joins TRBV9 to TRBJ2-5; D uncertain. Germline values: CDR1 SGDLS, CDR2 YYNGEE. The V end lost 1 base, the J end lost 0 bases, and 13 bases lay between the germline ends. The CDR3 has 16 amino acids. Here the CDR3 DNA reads TGTGCCAGCAGCGTACGGGCAGAAGGATACCAAGAGACCCAGTACTTC. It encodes CASSVRAEGYQETQYF. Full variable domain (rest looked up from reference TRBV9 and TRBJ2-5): DSGVTQTPKHLITATGQRVTLRCSPRSGDLSVYWYQQSLDQGLQFLIQYYNGEERAKGNILERFSAQQFPDLHSELNLSSLELGDSALYFCASSVRAEGYQETQYFGPGTRLLVL.